This TCR beta chain came from a study of PD-1 blockade in mismatch repair-deficient tumors. The repertoire was sequenced with immunoSEQ multiplex PCR; TCRdb's copy has only in-frame clones and lacks some. The sample gives 45,000 to 55,000 clones, over 70% of which show up once; 7% to 8.5% is in the top ten. Germline V gene data show CDR1 as SGDLS and CDR2 as YYNGEE. The CDR3 runs 12 residues. V lost 4 bases to trimming and J lost 7 bases, with 9 bases between them. V gene TRBV9 combines with J gene TRBJ2-1; D unclear. The origin of this receptor is an adult with mismatch repair-deficient cancer. The sequences come from peripheral blood, collected approximately 20 weeks after starting pembrolizumab. The CDR3 DNA reads TGTGCCAGCAGCTTCGGAATGAATGAGCAGTTCTTC. Its protein is CASSFGMNEQFF.